This TCR beta chain was obtained from a study of blood T cells in healthy people across ages. The study's findings and limits: PBMCs went unsorted, and a conclusive naive versus antigen-experienced comparison was therefore prevented.

Sample-barcoded 5' priming and a J-beta primer mix drove a second PCR of about 6 to 11 cycles. TCRdb ran MiXCR on the 5' RACE reads and lists one entry per CDR3 protein. The table includes about 900,000 distinct CDR3 sequences, 62% detected once. Comment on this clonotype: The antigen is unknown.

CDR3 length: 17 amino acids. CDR1 and CDR2 from the germline V gene are LNHNV and YYDKDF (reference sequence). The V and J genes are TRBV15 and TRBJ2-4; 7 bases fit TRBD1. With the DNA end fitting TRBJ2-7 better, the J assignment may be wrong. Input material: blood. The TCR sequence derives from a man aged 25-40 years in good health. The CDR3: CATSRGQGTGGYYEQYF. CDR3 DNA: TGTGCCACCAGCAGAGGACAGGGAACCGGCGGGTACTACGAGCAGTACTTC.